Shown below are 32 T cell receptor beta chains from a single sample sequenced in a study of T cell responses to AZD1222 COVID-19 vaccine. Generated by immunoSEQ multiplex PCR, the TCRdb table keeps only in-frame clones and is missing some. Here the sample spans 110,000 or so clones, 75% to 90% being singletons. Sample: peripheral blood, taken on day 0 of AZD1222 vaccination. These receptors were taken from an adult in good health.

This rearrangement joins TRBV10-3 to TRBJ2-2, with TRBD2 matching 13 bases. CDR1 is ENHRY, CDR2 SYGVKD, per germline. After removal of 5 bases from V and 6 bases from J, the junction contained 15 bases not matched to a gene. This CDR3 contains 19 residues. The CDR3 DNA reads TGTGCCATCAGTCACGGACTAGCGGGGGATCTCAGGGAAGCCGGGGAGCTGTTTTTT. Encoded protein: CAISHGLAGDLREAGELFF.

The chain is built from TRBV7-2 and TRBJ2-3, with D unclear. V was pared by 4 bases and J by 6 bases, with 11 bases between. CDR1 and CDR2 from the germline V gene are SGHTA and FQGNSA. This CDR3 comprises 13 residues. This chain's CDR3 is CASSSNSADTQYF. DNA of the CDR3: TGTGCCAGCAGCTCCAACTCAGCGGATACGCAGTATTTT.

The chain carries TRBV3-1 (or the pseudogene TRBV3-2) and TRBJ1-5; D possibly corresponds to TRBD1 (5 bases). V was cut by 3 bases and J by 2 bases, with 17 bases left in between. Per germline, CDR1 LGHDT and CDR2 YNNKEL (reference sequence). The CDR3 is made up of 17 amino acids. DNA of the CDR3: TGTGCCAGCAGCCAGGGGCAGGGTTATAGAGGCAATCAGCCCCAGCATTTT. This codes for CASSQGQGYRGNQPQHF.

V usage is TRBV19 and J usage is TRBJ1-2, with unresolved D. The CDR3 consists of 13 residues. CDR1 and CDR2 (germline): LNHDA, SQIVND (reference sequence). The ends were cut back, 7 bases at V and 5 bases at J, with 14 bases in the middle. The CDR3 region is CASTVRGGYGYTF. CDR3 DNA sequence: TGTGCCAGTACAGTCCGTGGTGGGTATGGCTACACCTTC.

The chain is built from TRBV6-5 and TRBJ2-3; D not resolved. The CDR3 has 13 residues. In germline, CDR1 is MNHEY, CDR2 SVGAGI. The ends were cut back, 2 bases at V and 4 bases at J, with 7 bases in the middle. Here the CDR3 reads CASSYKRADTQYF. CDR3 DNA sequence: TGTGCCAGCAGTTACAAGAGAGCAGATACGCAGTATTTT.

The chain combines TRBV25-1 with TRBJ1-6; 11 nucleotides match TRBD1. The V gene's germline CDR1 is MGHDK and CDR2 SYGVNS. CDR3 length: 14 residues. V shed 6 bases, J shed 14 bases, and the junction held 9 bases outside the gene matches. CDR3 nucleotides: TGTGCCAGCAGGGCCGGGACAGGGGGTTCTTCCCTCCACTTT. Translation: CASRAGTGGSSLHF.

The sample holds a few counts of this clone. This sequence joins TRBV5-1 and TRBJ2-1; D is tentatively TRBD1 or TRBD2 (7 bases each). Trimming stripped 0 bases from V and 3 bases from J, with 13 bases between. This CDR3 contains 16 residues. Germline V gene data show CDR1 as SGHRS and CDR2 as YFSETQ. The CDR3 DNA reads TGCGCCAGCAGCTTGGTATCCAGGGGGGGCTACAATGAGCAGTTCTTC. Translation gives CASSLVSRGGYNEQFF.

This clone was counted a single time. The genes are TRBV27 and TRBJ2-7; 8 nucleotides match TRBD1. Germline V gene lookup returns CDR1 MNHEY and CDR2 SMNVEV (reference sequence). V lost 3 bases to trimming and J lost 5 bases; unmatched junction nucleotides: 9. This CDR3 has 15 amino acids. The CDR3 loop is CASSFIQGALNEQYF. The DNA of the CDR3 is TGTGCCAGCAGTTTTATTCAGGGGGCGCTTAACGAGCAGTACTTC.

The chain joins TRBV6-2 or TRBV6-3 to TRBJ1-6, with D tentatively TRBD1 (5 bases). Germline values: CDR1 MNHEY, CDR2 SVGEGT. There are 11 residues in the CDR3. V lost 5 bases and J lost 9, with 5 bases in between. For the CDR3, the DNA is TGTGCCAGCAGTCAGGGTTCACCCCTCCACTTT. This encodes CASSQGSPLHF.

The V and J genes are TRBV15 and TRBJ2-5; D unresolved. The ends were cut back, 0 bases at V and 8 bases at J, with 10 bases in the middle. The CDR3 has 13 amino acids. Per germline, CDR1 LNHNV and CDR2 YYDKDF (reference sequence). For the CDR3, the DNA is TGTGCCACCAGCAGAGACCGCCTTGGAACCCAGTACTTC. Translating gives CATSRDRLGTQYF.

The chain uses TRBV11-2 and TRBJ2-3; the D gene is possibly TRBD1 (6 bases). Between the trimmed V and J ends, which lost 2 bases and 4 bases, there was a span of 10 bases. This CDR3 comprises 14 residues. From germline, CDR1 is SGHAT and CDR2 FQNNGV. The CDR3 region is CASSLKGGSDTQYF. The DNA for the CDR3 is TGTGCCAGCAGCTTAAAAGGGGGTTCAGATACGCAGTATTTT.

The chain has TRBV6-2 or TRBV6-3 and TRBJ1-2; 12 bases align to TRBD1. V gave up 1 base and J gave up 3 bases; unmatched junction bases: 3. This CDR3 region has 16 residues. Germline CDR1 and CDR2: MNHEY and SVGEGT. CDR3 loop: CASSYYGTGGDYGYTF. In DNA form, the CDR3 reads TGTGCCAGCAGTTACTACGGGACAGGGGGCGACTATGGCTACACCTTC.

The J gene is TRBJ2-1, the V gene TRBV21-1; the DNA was not compared with TRBD2, the D call given in the table. TRBV21-1 represents a pseudogene. This CDR3 contains 16 residues. This CDR3 is CASSMEVTSGYNEQFF. Here the CDR3 DNA reads TGTGCCAGCAGCATGGAGGTGACTAGCGGTTACAATGAGCAGTTCTTC.

The V call is TRBV2, the J call TRBJ1-5; no firm D call. CDR1 and CDR2 (germline): SNHLY, FYNNEI. Trimming shortened V by 6 bases and J by 4 bases, and 10 bases separated the two germline ends. The CDR3 runs 13 residues. In nucleotides, the CDR3 is TGTGCCAGCAGCGACATGGGTAATCAGCCCCAGCATTTT. Translating it yields CASSDMGNQPQHF.

This clone was observed a single time. The rearrangement links TRBV19 to TRBJ2-3, with TRBD1 matching over 7 bases. The CDR3 is 17 residues long. V dropped 6 bases and J dropped 0; count of bases not matched to a gene: 12. Germline V lookup: CDR1 LNHDA, CDR2 SQIVND (reference sequence). CDR3: CASRRKGQPTSTDTQYF. The CDR3, as DNA: TGTGCCAGTAGAAGAAAGGGACAGCCTACTAGCACAGATACGCAGTATTTT.

The chain combines TRBV5-1 with TRBJ1-1; tentative D call: TRBD1 (5 bases). V dropped 5 bases and J dropped 0 bases, with 11 bases sitting between them. CDR3 length: 14 residues. Germline V gives CDR1 SGHRS, CDR2 YFSETQ. As DNA, the CDR3 is TGCGCCAGCAGAGACAGTTCCATGAACACTGAAGCTTTCTTT. Encoded protein: CASRDSSMNTEAFF. Based on the CDR3 plus reference TRBV5-1 and TRBJ1-1, the full variable domain is KAGVTQTPRYLIKTRGQQVTLSCSPISGHRSVSWYQQTPGQGLQFLFEYFSETQRNKGNFPGRFSGRQFSNSRSEMNVSTLELGDSALYLCASRDSSMNTEAFFGQGTRLTVV.

The gene calls are TRBV30 and TRBJ1-2; tentatively, D is TRBD1 (5 bases). The CDR3 covers 11 residues. V shed 3 bases and J shed 8 bases, with 10 bases lying between them. The germline V gene encodes CDR1 GTSNPN and CDR2 SVGIG (reference sequence). As DNA, the CDR3 is TGTGCCTGGAGCTTAAACAGGGGCTACACCTTC. Its protein is CAWSLNRGYTF.

V is TRBV27 and J is TRBJ2-5; the match to TRBD2 covers 9 bases. The CDR3 runs to 15 residues. Germline V gene data show CDR1 as MNHEY and CDR2 as SMNVEV (reference sequence). J lost 2 bases, V lost 4 bases, and 5 bases had no gene match. CDR3 sequence reads: CASSSRLAEQETQYF. In DNA, the CDR3 is TGTGCCAGCAGTTCACGACTAGCGGAACAAGAGACCCAGTACTTC.

The V gene is TRBV2, the J gene TRBJ2-7; the match to TRBD2 covers 12 bases. V was pared by 5 bases and J by 6 bases, with 2 bases of the junction left unmatched. Germline CDR1 and CDR2: SNHLY and FYNNEI. The CDR3 length is 13 residues. CDR3 protein: CASSRLAGAEQYF. DNA for the CDR3: TGTGCCAGCAGTAGACTAGCGGGGGCCGAGCAGTACTTC.

This chain joins TRBV27 and TRBJ2-7; D is possibly TRBD1 (6 bases). Trimming cost V 0 bases and J 3 bases, with 12 bases left between them. Germline V gives CDR1 MNHEY, CDR2 SMNVEV (reference sequence). The CDR3 covers 15 residues. CDR3 DNA sequence: TGTGCCAGCAGTTTATCTGGGACATCGTACTACGAGCAGTACTTC. Amino acids: CASSLSGTSYYEQYF.

This clone was detected only a few times. This chain joins TRBV6-6 and TRBJ1-1; the match to TRBD1 covers 8 bases. Germline CDR1 and CDR2: MNHNY and SVGAGI (reference sequence). The CDR3 is made up of 15 amino acids. V lost 7 bases, J lost 0 bases, and 7 bases stayed unmatched. The DNA of the CDR3 is TGTGCCAGCATGCAAGGACAGGGCGTGAACACTGAAGCTTTCTTT. Amino acids: CASMQGQGVNTEAFF.

About this clone: Compared with germline, one end of the junction differs, possibly owing to a read error. The chain joins TRBV28 to TRBJ1-2; no clear D gene. Germline assignment: CDR1 MDHEN and CDR2 SYDVKM. The CDR3 sequence is 14 residues long. CDR3: CASSLFRTADGYTF. Here the CDR3 DNA reads TGTGCCAGCAGCTTATTTAGGACCGCAGATGGCTACACCTTC.

The chain employs TRBV7-2 and TRBJ1-2, with a weak D call TRBD1 (5 bases). V was trimmed by 7 bases and J by 4 bases, leaving 16 bases between them. The CDR3 runs to 14 residues. The germline gives CDR1 SGHTA, CDR2 FQGNSA. The CDR3 DNA is TGTGCCAGCAACCATCGGGGGGTTATCTATGGCTACACCTTC. Amino acids: CASNHRGVIYGYTF. Filled out from reference TRBV7-2 and TRBJ1-2, the complete variable domain reads GAGVSQSPSNKVTEKGKDVELRCDPISGHTALYWYRQSLGQGLEFLIYFQGNSAPDKSGLPSDRFSAERTGGSVSTLTIQRTQQEDSAVYLCASNHRGVIYGYTFGSGTRLTVV.

This clone has only a few counts. The CDR3 reads CASSFSGNTIYF. In nucleotides, the CDR3 is TGTGCCAGCAGCTTCTCGGGAAACACCATATATTTT. J is TRBJ1-3 and V is TRBV11-2; D unresolved. This CDR3 spans 12 amino acids. Between the trimmed V and J ends, which lost 3 bases and 4 bases, there was a span of 4 bases. Germline CDR1 is SGHAT and CDR2 is FQNNGV.

The chain couples TRBV24-1 to TRBJ1-1; no definite D call. V was cut by 2 bases and J by 1 base, with 10 bases left in between. Looked up from germline, CDR1 is KGHDR and CDR2 is SFDVKD. The length of the CDR3 is 15 residues. The CDR3 sequence: CATSDSSRSNTEAFF. CDR3 sequence (DNA): TGTGCCACCAGTGATTCATCTCGGTCGAACACTGAAGCTTTCTTT.

The chain recombines TRBV28 with TRBJ1-2; maybe TRBD1 (5 bases). CDR3 length: 13 amino acids. With 4 bases removed from V and 5 bases from J, the gap between germline ends came to 11 bases. Germline loops: CDR1 MDHEN, CDR2 SYDVKM. The CDR3 spells CASSSQGRYGYTF. In DNA form, the CDR3 reads TGTGCCAGCAGTTCCCAGGGAAGGTATGGCTACACCTTC.

This chain connects TRBV7-6 to TRBJ1-5; D gene uncertain. The CDR3 has 15 residues. Trimming removed 5 bases at V and 5 bases at J, with 16 bases between. CDR1 is SGHVS, CDR2 FNYEAQ, per germline. CDR3 residues: CASSPFPGTDQPQHF. CDR3 bases: TGTGCCAGCAGCCCCTTTCCCGGAACAGATCAGCCCCAGCATTTT.

The count of this clone is one. The rearrangement uses TRBV19 and TRBJ2-1; D may be TRBD2 (5 bases). Germline lookup yields CDR1 LNHDA and CDR2 SQIVND (reference sequence). Trimming left V 3 bases short and J 9 bases short, with 18 bases between. The CDR3 totals 15 residues. The CDR3, as DNA: TGTGCCAGTAGTATCCTCGGTGGCGGTGGAGGTGAGCAGTTCTTC. Translation: CASSILGGGGGEQFF.

The gene calls are TRBV7-8 and TRBJ1-1; possible D gene TRBD1, 6 bases. Germline CDR1 SGHVS, CDR2 FQNEAQ. The CDR3 contains 16 residues. The V end was cut by 5 bases, the J end by 4 bases, with 20 bases between. The CDR3 DNA follows: TGTGCCAGCAGCACCCACCGCGGGGGGCGAAGCACTGAAGCTTTCTTT. This gives the protein CASSTHRGGRSTEAFF.

V and J are TRBV5-1 and TRBJ1-1; D gene uncertain. CDR1 is SGHRS, CDR2 YFSETQ, per germline. This CDR3 region has 15 residues. Trimming pared 0 bases from V and 3 bases from J, leaving 12 bases between. The CDR3 nucleotides are TGCGCCAGCAGCTTGGGAGCGAAGGCGGACACTGAAGCTTTCTTT. It translates to CASSLGAKADTEAFF.

The CDR3 sequence is CASSVSPYNEQFF. The CDR3 DNA is TGTGCCAGCAGCGTAAGCCCCTACAATGAGCAGTTCTTC. The rearrangement uses TRBV9 and TRBJ2-1; D is ambiguous. CDR3 length equals 13 residues. V was clipped by 1 base and J by 2 bases, with 4 bases between them. Looked up from germline, CDR1 is SGDLS and CDR2 is YYNGEE.

The chain has TRBV15 and TRBJ2-7; a weak D match, TRBD2 (7 bases). Trimming removed 0 bases from V and 2 bases from J, with 8 bases in between. The CDR3 loop spans 14 amino acids. Germline-derived CDR1 and CDR2 are LNHNV and YYDKDF (reference sequence). For the CDR3, the DNA is TGTGCCACCAGCAGAGAGGGGGGGCCCTACGAGCAGTACTTC. Translating it yields CATSREGGPYEQYF.